A single sample gave rise to the 21 T cell receptor beta chains below, sequenced in a study of blood T cell repertoires in COVID-19. Libraries were prepared by immunoSEQ multiplex PCR; TCRdb keeps only in-frame clonotypes and omits some of them. The sample carries 250,000 or so clones, over 75% recorded once. The material sequenced was PBMCs or T cells enriched from blood (not recorded which). These receptors all stem from a woman aged 40 to 50 who had been exposed to COVID-19.

The chain carries TRBV4-2 and TRBJ2-1, with TRBD2 identical over 8 bases. The CDR3 covers 17 residues. Germline values: CDR1 LGHNA, CDR2 YNFKEQ. V dropped 0 bases and J dropped 2; count of bases not matched to a gene: 6. CDR3 sequence: CASSQDILLAAYNEQFF. CDR3 in DNA: TGTGCCAGCAGCCAAGATATTTTACTAGCGGCCTACAATGAGCAGTTCTTC.

This rearrangement joins TRBV5-1 to TRBJ2-5; 9 bases map to TRBD2. Germline V gene data show CDR1 as SGHRS and CDR2 as YFSETQ. The CDR3 has 15 residues. V lost 0 bases to trimming and J lost 3 bases; unmatched junction nucleotides: 3. The CDR3 DNA sequence: TGCGCCAGCAGCTTGGTATTAGCGGGGGAAGAGACCCAGTACTTC. As protein: CASSLVLAGEETQYF.

V is TRBV7-9 and J is TRBJ1-3; 8 nucleotides agree with TRBD1. The length of the CDR3 is 16 residues. CDR1 SEHNR and CDR2 FQNEAQ come from the germline V gene (reference sequence). With V trimmed by 4 bases and J by 4 bases, 9 bases remained unmatched. The CDR3 spells CASSSLAGGNGNTIYF. The CDR3 nucleotides are TGTGCCAGCAGCTCCCTGGCAGGGGGCAACGGAAACACCATATATTTT.

CDR3 DNA: TGTGCCAGCAGCTCGGATAGCGGGAGGGAGGAGACCCAGTACTTC. Translating gives CASSSDSGREETQYF. This chain links TRBV7-2 with TRBJ2-5; TRBD2 aligns across 11 bases. The germline gives CDR1 SGHTA, CDR2 FQGNSA. J gave up 5 bases and V 4 bases, and 6 bases lay outside the gene matches. This CDR3 has 15 amino acids. The variable domain in full, completed from reference TRBV7-2 and TRBJ2-5, reads GAGVSQSPSNKVTEKGKDVELRCDPISGHTALYWYRQSLGQGLEFLIYFQGNSAPDKSGLPSDRFSAERTGGSVSTLTIQRTQQEDSAVYLCASSSDSGREETQYFGPGTRLLVL.

The chain combines TRBV5-1 with TRBJ2-5; weak D call: TRBD1 (6 bases). CDR1 and CDR2 from the germline V gene are SGHRS and YFSETQ. CDR3 length: 15 residues. V dropped 4 bases and J dropped 1 base, with 14 bases sitting between them. The CDR3 region is CASSPTGSPQETQYF. The CDR3 DNA reads TGCGCCAGCAGCCCCACAGGGAGCCCCCAAGAGACCCAGTACTTC.

The chain uses TRBV5-1 and TRBJ2-7; D might be TRBD2 (7 bases). The CDR3 covers 15 residues. Germline V gene lookup returns CDR1 SGHRS and CDR2 YFSETQ. Here the CDR3 reads CASSPGGTGNNEQYV. CDR3 nucleotides: TGTGCCAGCAGCCCGGGGGGTACAGGGAACAACGAGCAGTACGTC.

This rearrangement joins TRBV5-1 to TRBJ1-5; 7 bases are shared with TRBD1. The CDR3 runs 15 residues. Germline V gene sequence: CDR1 SGHRS, CDR2 YFSETQ. The J segment lost 4 bases and the V segment lost 2 bases, leaving 6 bases of the junction unmatched. As DNA, the CDR3 is TGCGCCAGCAGCTTCGCACCGGGACAGAATCAGCCCCAGCATTTT. The encoded protein is CASSFAPGQNQPQHF.

The chain employs TRBV5-4 and TRBJ1-2, with D hard to call. The CDR3 is made up of 14 amino acids. Germline V gene data show CDR1 as SGHNT and CDR2 as YYREEE (reference sequence). V dropped 2 bases and J dropped 2 bases, with 10 bases sitting between them. In nucleotides, the CDR3 is TGTGCCAGCAGCTTCGGAGGGCGGAACTATGGCTACACCTTC. Translating gives CASSFGGRNYGYTF.

The CDR3 region is CASSLGHSSNQPQHF. The CDR3 DNA follows: TGTGCCAGCAGCTTAGGGCATTCTAGCAATCAGCCCCAGCATTTT. The chain couples TRBV11-2 to TRBJ1-5; no firm D call. V lost 1 base and J 0 bases, leaving 7 bases between the germline ends. Germline loops: CDR1 SGHAT, CDR2 FQNNGV. The CDR3 runs to 15 residues.

The V and J genes are TRBV30 and TRBJ2-1; 10 bases match TRBD1. V was clipped by 0 bases and J by 5 bases; unmatched bases: 4. The CDR3 loop spans 15 amino acids. Germline assignment: CDR1 GTSNPN and CDR2 SVGIG (reference sequence). In DNA, the CDR3 is TGTGCCTGGAGTGTAGGACAGGGGGAAAACAATGAGCAGTTCTTC. It encodes CAWSVGQGENNEQFF.

This clone was observed a single time. The rearrangement links TRBV7-9 to TRBJ2-7; TRBD1 agrees at 11 bases. Germline V gives CDR1 SEHNR, CDR2 FQNEAQ (reference sequence). This CDR3 has 17 residues. Losses at the gene ends were 5 bases for V and 2 bases for J; bases not matched to a gene: 11. This CDR3 reads CASSTLAGQGAPYEQYF. DNA for the CDR3: TGTGCCAGCAGCACTTTAGCCGGACAGGGGGCACCCTACGAGCAGTACTTC.

The chain joins TRBV6-2 or TRBV6-3 to TRBJ2-3, with 9 bases lining up with TRBD1. CDR3 length: 17 amino acids. CDR1 is MNHEY, CDR2 SVGEGT, per germline. V lost 0 bases to trimming and J lost 3 bases; unmatched junction nucleotides: 7. Here the CDR3 reads CASSYSPTGGSTDTQYF. The CDR3 DNA is TGTGCCAGCAGTTACTCCCCGACAGGGGGTTCGACAGATACGCAGTATTTT.

The V call is TRBV25-1, the J call TRBJ2-5; D is possibly TRBD1 (6 bases). V lost 2 bases and J lost 5, with 12 bases in between. Germline lookup yields CDR1 MGHDK and CDR2 SYGVNS. This CDR3 has 14 residues. For the CDR3, the DNA is TGTGCCAGCAGTGAACAACAGGGAGAGGAGACCCAGTACTTC. Its protein is CASSEQQGEETQYF.

The chain has TRBV24-1 and TRBJ1-2; possibly TRBD1 for D (5 bases). The germline gives CDR1 KGHDR, CDR2 SFDVKD. The CDR3 sequence is 15 residues long. V was clipped by 4 bases and J by 0 bases, with 11 bases between them. CDR3 bases: TGTGCCACCAGTGACGCAGGGCGTTCTAACTATGGCTACACCTTC. This gives the protein CATSDAGRSNYGYTF.

This chain connects TRBV6-5 to TRBJ1-1; 10 bases fit TRBD1. Per the germline V gene, CDR1 is MNHEY and CDR2 is SVGAGI. V trimming: 8 bases; J trimming: 5 bases; junction bases outside the gene matches: 8. The CDR3 consists of 14 residues. CDR3 region: CASRDRGWSTEAFF. The CDR3 nucleotides are TGTGCCAGCCGGGACAGGGGATGGAGTACTGAAGCTTTCTTT.

This clone has only a few counts. The V call is TRBV11-2, the J call TRBJ2-3; TRBD2 is a possible D gene (6 bases). Deletions cut 5 bases from V and 0 bases from J, with 21 bases between. Per the germline V gene, CDR1 is SGHAT and CDR2 is FQNNGV. The CDR3 contains 18 residues. The chain's CDR3 is CASSLLAAAGPSTDTQYF. The CDR3 DNA follows: TGTGCCAGCAGCCTCTTAGCGGCAGCAGGCCCTAGCACAGATACGCAGTATTTT.

V usage is TRBV2 and J usage is TRBJ2-1; 10 nucleotides line up with TRBD2. The CDR3 is 15 amino acids. The germline V gene has CDR1 SNHLY and CDR2 FYNNEI. The J segment lost 2 bases and the V segment lost 6 bases, leaving 4 bases of the junction unmatched. CDR3 nucleotides: TGTGCCAGCAGCTCACTAGCGGGAACCTACAATGAGCAGTTCTTC. Translation gives CASSSLAGTYNEQFF.

The V gene is TRBV20-1, the J gene TRBJ2-1; 8 nucleotides line up with TRBD1. The CDR3 totals 14 residues. Trimming at V came to 3 bases and at J to 4 bases, leaving 5 bases not matched to a gene. Germline CDR1 is DFQATT and CDR2 is SNEGSKA (reference sequence). CDR3 sequence reads: CSASVQGEYNEQFF. As DNA, the CDR3 is TGCAGTGCTAGTGTACAGGGGGAATACAATGAGCAGTTCTTC.

This chain uses TRBV28 with TRBJ2-5; a weak D match, TRBD1 (5 bases). V was shortened by 3 bases and J by 5 bases, with 16 bases between the two germline ends. CDR3 length equals 15 residues. Germline-derived CDR1 and CDR2 are MDHEN and SYDVKM. The CDR3, as DNA: TGTGCCAGCAGTTTTGTTCTAGGGGTCGCGGAGACCCAGTACTTC. It codes for CASSFVLGVAETQYF.

The chain has TRBV28 and TRBJ2-1; 9 bases are shared with TRBD1. Germline V CDR1 and CDR2: MDHEN, SYDVKM. The CDR3 runs to 16 residues. With 7 bases clipped from V and 3 bases from J, the junction kept 10 bases outside the gene matches. As DNA, the CDR3 is TGTGCCAGCACCACCGGGGGGACAGGGCGCTACAATGAGCAGTTCTTC. Encoded protein: CASTTGGTGRYNEQFF.

J is TRBJ2-7 and V is TRBV25-1, with D maybe TRBD1 (5 bases). Between the trimmed V and J ends, which lost 2 bases and 4 bases, there was a span of 6 bases. The V gene's germline CDR1 is MGHDK and CDR2 SYGVNS. CDR3 length: 12 residues. The DNA for the CDR3 is TGTGCCAGCAGTGAACAGGGATACGAGCAGTACTTC. Its protein product is CASSEQGYEQYF.